The 21 T cell receptor beta chains listed next were all sequenced from one sample in a study of shared clonotypes between healthy human individuals. The data were produced by immunoSEQ multiplex PCR, yet TCRdb's version contains in-frame clones alone and is incomplete. Seen here are roughly 2 million clones, roughly 95% observed once, and the top ten hold about 0.13%. Specimen: naive CD4+ T cells sorted from blood. As for subset: CD45RA+ positively selected. Every receptor here comes from a man younger than 35 in good health.

This chain uses TRBV5-4 with TRBJ1-1; D is unclear. The CDR3 spans 14 residues. V dropped 4 bases and J dropped 1 base, with 11 bases sitting between them. The germline V gene encodes CDR1 SGHNT and CDR2 YYREEE (reference sequence). CDR3 bases: TGTGCCAGCAGCCCCGGACGCAGGAACACTGAAGCTTTCTTT. Translating it yields CASSPGRRNTEAFF.

This sequence joins TRBV7-2 and TRBJ2-1; D is perhaps TRBD1 (5 bases). Looked up from germline, CDR1 is SGHTA and CDR2 is FQGNSA. The CDR3 totals 14 residues. With 4 bases removed from V and 4 bases from J, the gap between germline ends came to 11 bases. Here the CDR3 reads CASSSEGAYNEQFF. The CDR3 region has the DNA TGTGCCAGCAGCTCCGAAGGGGCATACAATGAGCAGTTCTTC. The full variable domain, in which reference TRBV7-2 and TRBJ2-1 provide the parts outside the CDR3, is GAGVSQSPSNKVTEKGKDVELRCDPISGHTALYWYRQSLGQGLEFLIYFQGNSAPDKSGLPSDRFSAERTGGSVSTLTIQRTQQEDSAVYLCASSSEGAYNEQFFGPGTRLTVL.

V gene TRBV9 combines with J gene TRBJ1-6; 10 nucleotides line up with TRBD1. The V segment lost 4 bases and the J segment 8 bases; nucleotides outside the gene matches: 9. The V gene's germline CDR1 is SGDLS and CDR2 YYNGEE. The CDR3 is 16 residues long. The chain's CDR3 is CASSTLTGGNHSPLHF. The CDR3 coding sequence is TGTGCCAGCAGCACACTGACAGGGGGCAATCATTCACCCCTCCACTTT.

CDR3 residues: CASSFFYGGAYEQYF. The CDR3 DNA reads TGTGCCAGCAGCTTTTTCTACGGTGGCGCCTACGAGCAGTACTTC. This chain uses TRBV7-2 with TRBJ2-7; the D is unclear. Germline V lookup: CDR1 SGHTA, CDR2 FQGNSA. This CDR3 contains 15 residues. The V end lost 3 bases, the J end lost 2 bases, and 14 bases lay between the germline ends. The whole variable domain, filled in from reference TRBV7-2 and TRBJ2-7, reads GAGVSQSPSNKVTEKGKDVELRCDPISGHTALYWYRQSLGQGLEFLIYFQGNSAPDKSGLPSDRFSAERTGGSVSTLTIQRTQQEDSAVYLCASSFFYGGAYEQYFGPGTRLTVT.

As DNA, the CDR3 is TGTGCCAGCAGCGTGAGGGGACAGTACACAGATACGCAGTATTTT. Its translation: CASSVRGQYTDTQYF. V is TRBV11-2 and J is TRBJ2-3; TRBD1 aligns across 7 bases. J gave up 2 bases and V 5 bases, and 7 bases lay outside the gene matches. The CDR3 is 15 residues long. CDR1 is SGHAT and CDR2 is FQNNGV in the germline V gene.

The chain combines TRBV19 with TRBJ2-7, with D perhaps TRBD1 (6 bases). The germline V gene encodes CDR1 LNHDA and CDR2 SQIVND (reference sequence). CDR3 size: 14 residues. Trimming pared 3 bases from V and 4 bases from J, leaving 13 bases between. The CDR3 coding sequence is TGTGCCAGTAGTATCGGGACAAAAACTTACGAGCAGTACTTC. It translates to CASSIGTKTYEQYF. Looking up the rest from reference TRBV19 and TRBJ2-7 gives the full variable domain: DGGITQSPKYLFRKEGQNVTLSCEQNLNHDAMYWYRQDPGQGLRLIYYSQIVNDFQKGDIAEGYSVSREKKESFPLTVTSAQKNPTAFYLCASSIGTKTYEQYFGPGTRLTVT.

The genes are TRBV30 and TRBJ1-1; D gene unclear. This CDR3 spans 11 amino acids. CDR1 is GTSNPN, CDR2 SVGIG, per germline (reference sequence). Deletions cut 4 bases from V and 5 bases from J, with 8 bases between. The CDR3 DNA reads as TGTGCCTGGAAACGCGGGACTGAAGCTTTCTTT. Translation gives CAWKRGTEAFF. Looking up the rest from reference TRBV30 and TRBJ1-1 gives the full variable domain: SQTIHQWPATLVQPVGSPLSLECTVEGTSNPNLYWYRQAAGRGLQLLFYSVGIGQISSEVPQNLSASRPQDRQFILSSKKLLLSDSGFYLCAWKRGTEAFFGQGTRLTVV.

The CDR3 spells CASSSTPPVSGANVLTF. CDR3 DNA: TGTGCCAGCAGTTCCACACCACCCGTATCTGGGGCCAACGTCCTGACTTTC. The chain carries TRBV28 and TRBJ2-6; D gene uncertain. With 4 bases removed from V and 1 base from J, the gap between germline ends came to 14 bases. This CDR3 comprises 17 residues. CDR1 is MDHEN and CDR2 is SYDVKM in the germline V gene.

V and J are TRBV11-2 and TRBJ2-1, with D perhaps TRBD2 (5 bases). The CDR3 contains 13 residues. CDR1 SGHAT and CDR2 FQNNGV come from the germline V gene. V gave up 0 bases and J gave up 12 bases, with 12 bases separating them. CDR3 region: CASSLDRGFVQFF. CDR3 in DNA: TGTGCCAGCAGCTTAGATCGAGGGTTCGTGCAGTTCTTC.

The chain joins TRBV29-1 to TRBJ2-4, with D maybe TRBD1 (6 bases). The germline V gene encodes CDR1 SQVTM and CDR2 ANQGSEA. The CDR3 spans 16 residues. Trimming left V 8 bases short and J 0 bases short, with 20 bases between. CDR3: CSPPVGQGQAKNIQYF. CDR3 nucleotide sequence: TGCAGCCCCCCCGTAGGGCAGGGGCAAGCCAAAAACATTCAGTACTTC.

The rearrangement links TRBV19 to TRBJ1-5, with D possibly TRBD1 on 5 matching bases. CDR3 length equals 13 residues. V lost 10 bases and J lost 3, with 13 bases in between. The germline CDR1 and CDR2 sequences are LNHDA and SQIVND (reference sequence). The CDR3 is CATRTGPNQPQHF. In DNA form, the CDR3 reads TGTGCCACCAGAACAGGCCCCAATCAGCCCCAGCATTTT.

This clone was found once. At the DNA level, this CDR3 is encoded by other sequences in the same sample as well. V and J are TRBV18 and TRBJ1-1; D remains unclear. V dropped 3 bases and J dropped 0 bases, with 5 bases sitting between them. This CDR3 comprises 13 residues. Germline assignment: CDR1 KGHSH and CDR2 LQKENI. As DNA, the CDR3 is TGTGCCAGCTCACCTGGGTTGAACACTGAAGCTTTCTTT. It yields the protein CASSPGLNTEAFF.

As for this clone: The germline gene is not matched at one end of the junction; a read error may be the cause. V gene TRBV7-2 combines with J gene TRBJ2-5, with 14 bases identical to TRBD2. The CDR3 length is 16 residues. CDR1 and CDR2 from the germline V gene are SGHTA and FQGNSA. The CDR3 sequence: CASSIAGTSGRETQYF. The CDR3 DNA follows: TGTGCCAGCAGCATAGCCGGGACTAGCGGGAGAGAGACCCAGTACTTC.

This clone has just one count. The chain is built from TRBV18 and TRBJ1-5; possible D gene TRBD1, 5 bases. Germline V CDR1 and CDR2: KGHSH, LQKENI. CDR3 size: 17 residues. The V and J ends lost 1 base and 2 bases respectively, with 15 bases between them. The CDR3 loop reads CASSPLGATEGNQPQHF. For the CDR3, the DNA is TGTGCCAGCTCACCACTAGGGGCCACGGAGGGCAATCAGCCCCAGCATTTT.

The chain combines TRBV6-1 with TRBJ2-3, with 13 bases matching TRBD2. CDR3 size: 14 residues. Germline V CDR1 and CDR2: MNHNS, SASEGT. V trimming: 8 bases; J trimming: 8 bases; junction bases outside the gene matches: 7. The CDR3, as DNA: TGTGCCAGCCCGGGACTAGCGGGAATGGGTACGCAGTATTTT. Encoded protein: CASPGLAGMGTQYF.

The chain combines TRBV29-1 with TRBJ1-1, with 11 bases matching TRBD1. The germline V gene has CDR1 SQVTM and CDR2 ANQGSEA. This CDR3 region has 15 residues. With V trimmed by 5 bases and J by 4 bases, 9 bases remained unmatched. CDR3 residues: CSVTGQGAGSTEAFF. DNA for the CDR3: TGCAGCGTTACAGGACAGGGGGCAGGGTCCACTGAAGCTTTCTTT.

The chain couples TRBV4-2 to TRBJ1-3; D is unclear. From germline, CDR1 is LGHNA and CDR2 YNFKEQ. V lost 0 bases to trimming and J lost 0 bases, with 9 bases between them. CDR3 length: 16 amino acids. The CDR3 region is CASSQEWTFSGNTIYF. In nucleotides, the CDR3 is TGTGCCAGCAGCCAAGAATGGACGTTCTCTGGAAACACCATATATTTT.

The genes are TRBV6-5 and TRBJ2-5; possible D gene TRBD1, 6 bases. Trimming shortened V by 5 bases and J by 7 bases, and 17 bases separated the two germline ends. The CDR3 sequence is 14 residues long. The V gene's germline CDR1 is MNHEY and CDR2 SVGAGI. CDR3 in amino acids: CASSPGQLAGTQYF. Written as DNA, the CDR3 is TGTGCCAGCAGTCCAGGACAGTTGGCGGGGACCCAGTACTTC.

The rearrangement uses TRBV6-1 and TRBJ2-7; TRBD1 might be the D (6 bases). V was clipped by 6 bases and J by 7 bases, with 16 bases between them. The CDR3 consists of 13 residues. Germline V gene sequence: CDR1 MNHNS, CDR2 SASEGT. In DNA form, the CDR3 reads TGTGCCAGCAGAGGAATCACAGGGAGAGAGCAGTACTTC. It encodes CASRGITGREQYF.

The rearrangement links TRBV5-4 to TRBJ2-5, with D unresolved. V was trimmed by 3 bases and J by 1 base, leaving 19 bases between them. CDR1 SGHNT and CDR2 YYREEE come from the germline V gene (reference sequence). The CDR3 has 17 amino acids. CDR3 protein: CASSSVPGLTPQETQYF. The CDR3 DNA sequence: TGTGCCAGCAGCTCTGTACCGGGCCTCACCCCCCAAGAGACCCAGTACTTC.

A note on this clone: This specimen includes other DNA sequences encoding the same CDR3. The J gene is TRBJ1-2, the V gene TRBV18; unclear D gene. The CDR3 loop spans 13 amino acids. Germline CDR1 and CDR2: KGHSH and LQKENI. The V end was cut by 6 bases, the J end by 5 bases, with 13 bases between. CDR3 bases: TGTGCCAGCTCCCCGGGAGTCGGGTATGGCTACACCTTC. Translation gives CASSPGVGYGYTF.